What follows describes a single T cell receptor (beta chain). Trimming left V 0 bases short and J 2 bases short, with 14 bases between. The CDR3 has 17 residues. Germline CDR1 and CDR2: MNHNS and SASEGT. The data belong to a study of T cell responses to AZD1222 COVID-19 vaccine. Assay: immunoSEQ multiplex PCR; the TCRdb copy retains only in-frame clones and omits some. The sample carries 100,000 to 150,000 clones, about nine tenths recorded once. This TCR was sampled from an adult in good health. The source was peripheral blood, collected on day 0 of AZD1222 vaccination. This chain uses TRBV6-1 with TRBJ1-5, with TRBD1 as a possible D gene (6 bases). In nucleotides, the CDR3 is TGTGCCAGCAGTGAAGCGCCGGGGGGCTGGGGCAATCAGCCCCAGCATTTT. It is translated as CASSEAPGGWGNQPQHF.